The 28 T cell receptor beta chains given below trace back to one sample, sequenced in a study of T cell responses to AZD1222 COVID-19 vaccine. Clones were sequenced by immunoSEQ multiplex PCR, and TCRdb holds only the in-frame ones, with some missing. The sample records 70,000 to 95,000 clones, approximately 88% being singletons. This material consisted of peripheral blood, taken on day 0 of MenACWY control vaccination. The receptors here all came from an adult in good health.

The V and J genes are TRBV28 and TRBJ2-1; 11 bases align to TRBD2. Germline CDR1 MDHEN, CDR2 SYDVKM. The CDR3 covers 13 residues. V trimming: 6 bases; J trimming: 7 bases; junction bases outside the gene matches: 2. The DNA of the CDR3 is TGTGCCAGCAGACTAGCGGGAGCGAATGAGCAGTTCTTC. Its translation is CASRLAGANEQFF. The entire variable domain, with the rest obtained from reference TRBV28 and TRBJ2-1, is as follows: DVKVTQSSRYLVKRTGEKVFLECVQDMDHENMFWYRQDPGLGLRLIYFSYDVKMKEKGDIPEGYSVSREKKERFSLILESASTNQTSMYLCASRLAGANEQFFGPGTRLTVL.

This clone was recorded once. The CDR3 reads CASSLDGHPGELFF. The CDR3 nucleotides are TGTGCCAGCAGCTTAGATGGGCACCCCGGGGAGCTGTTTTTT. The chain carries TRBV7-9 and TRBJ2-2; D uncertain. V gave up 1 base and J gave up 6 bases, with 9 bases separating them. Germline CDR1 is SEHNR and CDR2 is FQNEAQ (reference sequence). This CDR3 has 14 amino acids.

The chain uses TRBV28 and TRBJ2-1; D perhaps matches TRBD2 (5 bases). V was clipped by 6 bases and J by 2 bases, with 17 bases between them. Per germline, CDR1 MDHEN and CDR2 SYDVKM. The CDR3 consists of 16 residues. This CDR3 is CASSSLAGNPYNEQFF. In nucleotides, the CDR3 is TGTGCCAGCAGCTCCCTGGCGGGTAATCCCTACAATGAGCAGTTCTTC.

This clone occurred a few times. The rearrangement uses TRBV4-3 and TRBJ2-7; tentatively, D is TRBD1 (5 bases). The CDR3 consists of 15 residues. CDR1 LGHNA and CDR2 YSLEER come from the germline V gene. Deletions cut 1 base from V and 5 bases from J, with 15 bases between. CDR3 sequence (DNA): TGCGCCAGCAGCCAAGGGACACCGGTAGGGGACGAGCAGTACTTC. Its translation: CASSQGTPVGDEQYF.

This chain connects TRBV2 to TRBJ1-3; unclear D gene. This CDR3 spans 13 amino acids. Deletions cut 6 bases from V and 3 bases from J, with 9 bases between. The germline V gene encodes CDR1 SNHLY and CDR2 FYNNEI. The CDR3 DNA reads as TGTGCCAGCAGGGAGGGAGTTGGAAACACCATATATTTT. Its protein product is CASREGVGNTIYF.

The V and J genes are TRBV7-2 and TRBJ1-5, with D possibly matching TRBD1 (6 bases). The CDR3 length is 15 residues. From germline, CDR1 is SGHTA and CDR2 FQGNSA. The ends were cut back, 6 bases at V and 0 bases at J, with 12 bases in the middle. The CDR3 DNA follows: TGTGCCAGCAGTTCTGGACAGCTTAGCAATCAGCCCCAGCATTTT. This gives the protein CASSSGQLSNQPQHF. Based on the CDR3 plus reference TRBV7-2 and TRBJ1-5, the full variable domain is GAGVSQSPSNKVTEKGKDVELRCDPISGHTALYWYRQSLGQGLEFLIYFQGNSAPDKSGLPSDRFSAERTGGSVSTLTIQRTQQEDSAVYLCASSSGQLSNQPQHFGDGTRLSIL.

The CDR3 is CASSSRSNTGELFF. The CDR3 nucleotides read TGTGCCAGCAGCTCTAGATCGAACACCGGGGAGCTGTTTTTT. The rearrangement joins TRBV7-9 to TRBJ2-2; no clear D. The germline CDR1 and CDR2 sequences are SEHNR and FQNEAQ (reference sequence). This CDR3 contains 14 residues. V was trimmed by 4 bases and J by 0 bases, leaving 6 bases between them.

The CDR3 reads CASSRGQGLNTEAFF. The CDR3 bases are TGTGCCAGCTCACGCGGACAGGGACTGAACACTGAAGCTTTCTTT. The chain has TRBV18 and TRBJ1-1; 8 bases agree with TRBD1. The V gene's germline CDR1 is KGHSH and CDR2 LQKENI. The CDR3 is 15 amino acids. V dropped 4 bases and J dropped 0; count of bases not matched to a gene: 4.

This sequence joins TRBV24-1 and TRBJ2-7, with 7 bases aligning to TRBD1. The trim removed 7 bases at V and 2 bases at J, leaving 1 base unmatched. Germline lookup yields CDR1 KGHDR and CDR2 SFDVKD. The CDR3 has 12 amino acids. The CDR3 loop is CATRGQTYEQYF. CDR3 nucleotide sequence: TGTGCCACCAGGGGACAGACCTACGAGCAGTACTTC.

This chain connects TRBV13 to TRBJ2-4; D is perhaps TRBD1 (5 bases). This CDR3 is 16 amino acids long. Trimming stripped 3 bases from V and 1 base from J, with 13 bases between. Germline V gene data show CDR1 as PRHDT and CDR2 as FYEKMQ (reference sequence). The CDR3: CASSFRQPGAKNIQYF. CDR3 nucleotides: TGTGCCAGCAGCTTCAGACAGCCCGGGGCCAAAAACATTCAGTACTTC.

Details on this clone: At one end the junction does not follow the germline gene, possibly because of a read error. CDR3 sequence reads: CAWSGRGVNTEAFF. CDR3 in DNA: TGTGCCTGGAGTGGCCGGGGGGTGAATACTGAAGCTTTCTTT. V usage is TRBV30 and J usage is TRBJ1-1, with D maybe TRBD1 (5 bases). CDR3 length: 14 amino acids. The germline V gene has CDR1 GTSNPN and CDR2 SVGIG (reference sequence).

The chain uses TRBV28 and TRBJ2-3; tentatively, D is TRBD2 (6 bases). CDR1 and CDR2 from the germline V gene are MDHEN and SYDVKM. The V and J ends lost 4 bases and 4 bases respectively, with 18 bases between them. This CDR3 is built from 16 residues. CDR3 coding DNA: TGTGCCAGCAGTTCGCCGGGACTTCGTTCGTCAGATACGCAGTATTTT. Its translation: CASSSPGLRSSDTQYF.

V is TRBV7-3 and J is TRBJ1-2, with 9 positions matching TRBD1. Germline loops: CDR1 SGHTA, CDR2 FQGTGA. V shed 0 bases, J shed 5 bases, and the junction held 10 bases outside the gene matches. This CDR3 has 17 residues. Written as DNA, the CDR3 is TGTGCCAGCAGCTTAACACCCGAAGGGACAGGGAGTTATGGCTACACCTTC. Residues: CASSLTPEGTGSYGYTF.

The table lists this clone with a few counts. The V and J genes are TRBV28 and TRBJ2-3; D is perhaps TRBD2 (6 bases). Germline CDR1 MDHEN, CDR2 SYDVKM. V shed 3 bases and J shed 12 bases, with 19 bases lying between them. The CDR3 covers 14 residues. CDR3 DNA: TGTGCCAGCAGTTTTGAGGGTTCGGGAGTTGGACAGTATTTT. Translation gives CASSFEGSGVGQYF.

The CDR3 spells CASSHRDSRSYEQYF. CDR3 sequence (DNA): TGCGCCAGCAGCCATCGAGACAGCCGATCCTACGAGCAGTACTTC. The genes are TRBV4-1 and TRBJ2-7, with a possible D match to TRBD1 (5 bases). V was cut by 3 bases and J by 1 base, with 13 bases left in between. The germline V gene has CDR1 MGHRA and CDR2 YSYEKL. The CDR3 is 15 amino acids.

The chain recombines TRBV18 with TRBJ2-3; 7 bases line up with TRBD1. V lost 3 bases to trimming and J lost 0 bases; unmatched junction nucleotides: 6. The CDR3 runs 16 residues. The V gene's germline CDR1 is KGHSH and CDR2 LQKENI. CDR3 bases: TGTGCCAGCTCACCCCAGGGGGTGCCTAGCACAGATACGCAGTATTTT. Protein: CASSPQGVPSTDTQYF.

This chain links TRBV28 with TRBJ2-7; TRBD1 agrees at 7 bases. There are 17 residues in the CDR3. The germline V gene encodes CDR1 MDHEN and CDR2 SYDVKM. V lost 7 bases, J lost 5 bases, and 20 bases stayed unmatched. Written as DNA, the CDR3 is TGTGCCAGCATCACCGACAGGGCTTTCCGTTCGATCCACGAGCAGTACTTC. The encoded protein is CASITDRAFRSIHEQYF.

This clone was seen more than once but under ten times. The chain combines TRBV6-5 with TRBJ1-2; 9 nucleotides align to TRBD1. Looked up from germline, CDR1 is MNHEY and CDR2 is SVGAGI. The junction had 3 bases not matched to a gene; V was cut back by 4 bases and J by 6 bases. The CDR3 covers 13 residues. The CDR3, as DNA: TGTGCCAGCAGTTTCGGACAGGGGAATGGCTACACCTTC. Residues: CASSFGQGNGYTF.

CDR3 sequence: CASSWTSSYNEQFF. The CDR3 bases are TGTGCCAGCAGCTGGACGAGCTCCTACAATGAGCAGTTCTTC. The chain carries TRBV7-8 and TRBJ2-1; D not resolved. Looked up from germline, CDR1 is SGHVS and CDR2 is FQNEAQ. The V and J ends lost 4 bases and 0 bases respectively, with 7 bases between them. This CDR3 is 14 amino acids long.

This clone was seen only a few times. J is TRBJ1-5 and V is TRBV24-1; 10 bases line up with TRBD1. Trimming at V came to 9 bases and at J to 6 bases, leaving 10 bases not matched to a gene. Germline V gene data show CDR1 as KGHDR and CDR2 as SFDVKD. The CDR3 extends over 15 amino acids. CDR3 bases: TGTGCCACCCGTATCGGGACAGGGGTTGGTCAGCCCCAGCATTTT. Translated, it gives CATRIGTGVGQPQHF.

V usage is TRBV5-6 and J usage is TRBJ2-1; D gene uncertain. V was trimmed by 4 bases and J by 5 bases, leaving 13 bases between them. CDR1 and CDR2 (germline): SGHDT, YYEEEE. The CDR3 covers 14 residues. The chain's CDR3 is CASSADKGNNEQFF. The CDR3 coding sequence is TGTGCCAGCAGCGCGGATAAGGGTAACAATGAGCAGTTCTTC.

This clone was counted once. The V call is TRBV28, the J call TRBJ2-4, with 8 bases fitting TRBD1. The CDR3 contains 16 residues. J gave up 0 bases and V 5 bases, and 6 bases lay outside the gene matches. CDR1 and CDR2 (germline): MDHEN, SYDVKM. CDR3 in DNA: TGTGCCAGCAGTCGCCAGGGGGCACTAGCCAAAAACATTCAGTACTTC. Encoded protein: CASSRQGALAKNIQYF.

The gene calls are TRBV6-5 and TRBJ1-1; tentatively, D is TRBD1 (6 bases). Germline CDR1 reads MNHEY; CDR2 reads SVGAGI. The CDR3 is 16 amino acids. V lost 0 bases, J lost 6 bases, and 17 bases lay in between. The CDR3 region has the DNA TGTGCCAGCAGTTACTCGCGGGGGCAGGGTCGTGCTGAAGCTTTCTTT. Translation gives CASSYSRGQGRAEAFF.

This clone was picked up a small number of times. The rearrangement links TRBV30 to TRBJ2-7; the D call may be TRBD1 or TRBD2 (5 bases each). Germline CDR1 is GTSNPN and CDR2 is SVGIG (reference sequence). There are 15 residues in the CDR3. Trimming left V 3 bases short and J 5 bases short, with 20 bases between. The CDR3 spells CAWSDAGTSGHEQYF. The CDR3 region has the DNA TGTGCCTGGAGCGATGCCGGGACCTCAGGGCACGAGCAGTACTTC.

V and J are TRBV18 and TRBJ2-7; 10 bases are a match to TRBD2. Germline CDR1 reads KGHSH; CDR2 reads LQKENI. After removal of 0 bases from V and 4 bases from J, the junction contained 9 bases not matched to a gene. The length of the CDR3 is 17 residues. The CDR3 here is CASSPPVSSGRSYEQYF. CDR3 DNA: TGTGCCAGCTCACCACCGGTTTCTAGCGGGAGATCTTACGAGCAGTACTTC.

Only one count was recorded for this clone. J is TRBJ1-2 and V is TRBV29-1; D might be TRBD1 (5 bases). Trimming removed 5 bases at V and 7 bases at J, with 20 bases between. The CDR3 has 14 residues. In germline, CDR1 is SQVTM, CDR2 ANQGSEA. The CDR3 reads CSVLTLQGIGGYTF. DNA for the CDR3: TGCAGCGTTTTAACCCTGCAGGGAATAGGTGGCTACACCTTC.

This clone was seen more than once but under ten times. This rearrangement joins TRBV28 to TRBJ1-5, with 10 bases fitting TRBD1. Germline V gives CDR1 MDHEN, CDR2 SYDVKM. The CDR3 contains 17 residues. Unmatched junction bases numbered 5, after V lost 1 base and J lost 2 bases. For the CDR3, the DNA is TGTGCCAGCAGTTTATATTCCGGACAGGGGGGCAATCAGCCCCAGCATTTT. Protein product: CASSLYSGQGGNQPQHF.

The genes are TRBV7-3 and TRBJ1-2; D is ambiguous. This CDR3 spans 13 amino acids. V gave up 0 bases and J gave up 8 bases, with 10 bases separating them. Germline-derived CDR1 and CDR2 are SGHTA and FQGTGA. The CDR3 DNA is TGTGCCAGCAGCTTAACGTTGGGGAGAGGCTACACCTTC. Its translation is CASSLTLGRGYTF.